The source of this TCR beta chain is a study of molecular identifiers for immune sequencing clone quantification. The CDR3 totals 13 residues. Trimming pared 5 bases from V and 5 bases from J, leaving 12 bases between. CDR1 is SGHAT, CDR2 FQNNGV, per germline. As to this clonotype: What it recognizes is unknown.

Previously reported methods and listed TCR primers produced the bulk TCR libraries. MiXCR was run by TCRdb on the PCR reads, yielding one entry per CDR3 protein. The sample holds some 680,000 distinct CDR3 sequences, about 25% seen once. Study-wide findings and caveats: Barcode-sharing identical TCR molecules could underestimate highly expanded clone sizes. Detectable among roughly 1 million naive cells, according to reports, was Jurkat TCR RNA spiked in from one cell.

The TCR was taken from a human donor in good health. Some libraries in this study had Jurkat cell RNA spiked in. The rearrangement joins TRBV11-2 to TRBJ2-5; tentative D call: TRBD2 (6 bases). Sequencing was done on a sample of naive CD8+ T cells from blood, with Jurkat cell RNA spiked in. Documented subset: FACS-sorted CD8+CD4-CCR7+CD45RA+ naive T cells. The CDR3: CASSRWAGETQYF. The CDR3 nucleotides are TGTGCCAGCAGCCGTTGGGCGGGGGAGACCCAGTACTTC. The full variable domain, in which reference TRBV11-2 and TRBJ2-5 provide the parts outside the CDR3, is EAGVAQSPRYKIIEKRQSVAFWCNPISGHATLYWYQQILGQGPKLLIQFQNNGVVDDSQLPKDRFSAERLKGVDSTLKIQPAKLEDSAVYLCASSRWAGETQYFGPGTRLLVL.